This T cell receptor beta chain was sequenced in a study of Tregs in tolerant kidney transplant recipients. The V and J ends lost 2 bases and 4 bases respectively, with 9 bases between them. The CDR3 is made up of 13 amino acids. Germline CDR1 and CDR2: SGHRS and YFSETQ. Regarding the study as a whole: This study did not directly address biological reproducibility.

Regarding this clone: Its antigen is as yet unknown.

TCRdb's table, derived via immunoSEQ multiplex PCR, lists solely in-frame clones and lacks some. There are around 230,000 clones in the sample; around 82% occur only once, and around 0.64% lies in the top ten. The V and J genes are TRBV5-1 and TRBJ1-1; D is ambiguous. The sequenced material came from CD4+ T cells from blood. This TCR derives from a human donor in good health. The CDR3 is CASSFQDPTEAFF. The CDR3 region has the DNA TGCGCCAGCAGCTTTCAGGACCCCACTGAAGCTTTCTTT.